This is a list of T cell receptor beta chains from one sample in a study of cytomegalovirus exposure and HLA in healthy donors. TCRdb keeps only in-frame clones here, not all; method: immunoSEQ multiplex PCR. The repertoire consists of about 160,000 clones, with roughly 71% occurring once and the leading ten covering around 3%. Sequenced material: PBMCs. The receptors originated from a woman aged 45-65 years in good health and CMV-seropositive. The CDR3 runs from the conserved cysteine through the conserved F or W. A D gene is named only where the DNA matches it firmly. Where a row states a size, it is once, few, many or the class of an expanded clone; other rows omit it.

>TRBJ2-5|TRBV7-6|NA|NA
TGTGCCAGCAGCTTATTCGGACAGCAGGGAAGGACCCAGTACTTC
CASSLFGQQGRTQYF
>TRBJ2-2|TRBV5-1|few|NA
TGCGCCAGCGGGGCGGAGGGAGACACCGGGGAGCTGTTTTTT
CASGAEGDTGELFF
>TRBJ2-7|TRBV19|NA|TRBD1
TGTGCCAGCAATAGCGGACAGGGGTCCTACGAGCAGTACTTC
CASNSGQGSYEQYF
>TRBJ1-2|TRBV2|NA|TRBD1
TGTGCCAGCAGAATTCAGGGGGCTGGCTACACCTTC
CASRIQGAGYTF
>TRBJ2-7|TRBV11-2|few|TRBD1
TGTGCCAGCAGCCCTGGGGCAGGGGGTACTTACGAGCAGTACTTC
CASSPGAGGTYEQYF
>TRBJ1-1|TRBV6-1|NA|TRBD1
TGTGCCAGCAACAGACAGGGGTGGAACACTGAAGCTTTCTTT
CASNRQGWNTEAFF
>TRBJ1-2|TRBV5-1|NA|NA
TGCGCCAGCAGCTTGGGGGGCACTTCAGGCGGCTACACCTTC
CASSLGGTSGGYTF
>TRBJ1-1|TRBV2|NA|NA
TGTGCCAGCAGTTCCGCGGAACCGAACACTGAAGCTTTCTTT
CASSSAEPNTEAFF
>TRBJ1-2|TRBV6-5|few|NA
TGTGCCAGCACCTCGGGACAACTCTATGGCTACACCTTC
CASTSGQLYGYTF
>TRBJ2-5|TRBV7-9|NA|TRBD1
TGTGCCAGCAGCTTGTCTCCGGGACAGGGACAAGAGACCCAGTACTTC
CASSLSPGQGQETQYF
>TRBJ2-7|TRBV9|once|NA
TGTGCCAGCAGCGTAGAATCCTCCGCCTACGAGCAGTACTTC
CASSVESSAYEQYF
>TRBJ2-3|TRBV5-4|NA|TRBD1
TGTGCCAGCAGCTTGGGGGGCCGGGACAGGAGCACAGATACGCAGTATTTT
CASSLGGRDRSTDTQYF
>TRBJ2-4|TRBV4-1|few|TRBD1
TGCGCCAGCAGCCAAGGGCAGGGGGCGAATTCCAAAAACATTCAGTACTTC
CASSQGQGANSKNIQYF
>TRBJ2-7|TRBV10-3|NA|TRBD1
TGTGCCATCAGTCGAGGGGGACAGGGGGACGAGCAGTACTTC
CAISRGGQGDEQYF
>TRBJ2-7|TRBV7-8|few|TRBD1
TGTGCCAGCAGCCCCGGGACAGCGACATATTGGGAGCAGTACTTC
CASSPGTATYWEQYF
>TRBJ2-1|TRBV7-8|NA|TRBD2
TGTGCCAGCAGCCTCGGTAGCGGGGGGCCTTACGGGCAGTTCTTC
CASSLGSGGPYGQFF
>TRBJ2-4|TRBV7-9|NA|TRBD2
TGTGCCAGCAGCAGGGACGAGGGATTTAGCGGGGGGTTCCAAAACATTCAGTACTTC
CASSRDEGFSGGFQNIQYF
>TRBJ2-5|TRBV11-2|NA|TRBD1
TGTGCCAGCAGGATAAACCCGGGACAGGGAAGAGAGACCCAGTACTTC
CASRINPGQGRETQYF
>TRBJ2-7|TRBV20-1|NA|NA
TGCAGTGCTAGCGGAGAGGGCGAGCAGTACTTC
CSASGEGEQYF
>TRBJ1-6|TRBV5-4|NA|NA
TGTGCCAGCAGCTTGGGGGGGCGAAACTCCTATAATTCACCCCTCCACTTT
CASSLGGRNSYNSPLHF
>TRBJ1-1|TRBV7-9|NA|TRBD1
TGTGCCAGCAGCTTAAGGCCAGGGGGTGCGGACACTGAAGCTTTCTTT
CASSLRPGGADTEAFF
>TRBJ2-5|TRBV29-1|few|NA
TGCAGCGTTGAATTGGGGACACCGGGGCGCCAAGAGACCCAGTACTTC
CSVELGTPGRQETQYF
>TRBJ2-5|TRBV5-8|NA|TRBD1
TGTGCCAGCAGATTTGGGACAGCAGTTCAAGAGACCCAGTACTTC
CASRFGTAVQETQYF